This TCR beta chain appears in the sequencing data of a study of T cells in Graves' hyperthyroidism and ophthalmopathy. Study conclusions and caveats: Most clonotypes expanded in thyroid above 0.001 were likewise present in blood. Ophthalmopathy was predicted by the model a median of around 5.9 months ahead of onset.

Exclusion criteria comprised uncontrolled infection, other autoimmune disease, pregnancy or lactation. Orbital computed tomography, thyroid ultrasound, serum thyroxine and TRAb, and clinical symptoms together informed the diagnoses. On this clonotype itself: As yet, its antigen is unknown.

TCR beta CDR3 sequences were amplified from RNA transcripts. The study used the HTBI primer set for a first-round RT-PCR of the TCR CDR3. TCRdb independently ran MiXCR on the multiplex PCR reads; one entry per CDR3 protein. The repertoire holds fewer than 650,000 distinct CDR3 sequences, with 40% to 50% as singletons. CDR1 is SEHNR and CDR2 is FQNEAQ in the germline V gene (reference sequence). V was shortened by 5 bases and J by 5 bases, with 15 bases between the two germline ends. The CDR3 is made up of 14 amino acids. This TCR derives from an adult woman with Graves' disease, either hyperthyroidism or ophthalmopathy (not recorded which). V and J are TRBV7-9 and TRBJ1-1; D is uncertain. Sequencing was carried out using peripheral blood or thyroid tissue (not recorded which). The CDR3 nucleotides read TGTGCCAGCAGCGCCTTCGACACAACGACTGAAGCTTTCTTT. Translating it yields CASSAFDTTTEAFF.